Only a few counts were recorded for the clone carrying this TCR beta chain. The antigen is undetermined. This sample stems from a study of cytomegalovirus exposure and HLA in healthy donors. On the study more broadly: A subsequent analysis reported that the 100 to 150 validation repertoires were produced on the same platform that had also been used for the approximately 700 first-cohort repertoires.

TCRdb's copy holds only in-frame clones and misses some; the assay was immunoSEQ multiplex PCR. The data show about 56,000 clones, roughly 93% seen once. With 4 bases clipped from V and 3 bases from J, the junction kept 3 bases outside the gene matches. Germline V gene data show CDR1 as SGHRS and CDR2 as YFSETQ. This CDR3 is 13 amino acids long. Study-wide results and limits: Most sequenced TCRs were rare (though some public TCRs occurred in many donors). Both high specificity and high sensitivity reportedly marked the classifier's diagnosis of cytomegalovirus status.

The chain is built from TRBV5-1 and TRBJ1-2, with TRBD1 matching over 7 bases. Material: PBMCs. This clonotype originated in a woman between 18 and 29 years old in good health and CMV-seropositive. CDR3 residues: CASSPTGDYGYTF. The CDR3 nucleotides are TGCGCCAGCAGCCCCACAGGGGACTATGGCTACACCTTC.